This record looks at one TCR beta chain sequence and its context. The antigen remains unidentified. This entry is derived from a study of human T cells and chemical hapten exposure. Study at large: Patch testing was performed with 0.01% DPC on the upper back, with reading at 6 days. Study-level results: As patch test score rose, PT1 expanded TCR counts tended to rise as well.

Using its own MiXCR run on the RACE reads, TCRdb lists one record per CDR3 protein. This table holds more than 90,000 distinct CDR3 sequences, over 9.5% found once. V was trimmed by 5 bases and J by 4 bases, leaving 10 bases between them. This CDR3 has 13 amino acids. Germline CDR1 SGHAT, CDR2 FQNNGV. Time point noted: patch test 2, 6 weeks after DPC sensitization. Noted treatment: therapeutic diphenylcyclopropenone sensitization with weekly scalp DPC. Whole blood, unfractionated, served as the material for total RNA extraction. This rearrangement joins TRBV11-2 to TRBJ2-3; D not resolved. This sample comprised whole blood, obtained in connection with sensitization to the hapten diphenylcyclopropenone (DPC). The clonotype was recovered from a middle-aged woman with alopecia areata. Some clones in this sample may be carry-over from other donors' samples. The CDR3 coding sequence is TGTGCCAGCAGCCCCCCTGGGGCAGATACGCAGTATTTT. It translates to CASSPPGADTQYF.